This is a list of T cell receptor beta chains from one sample in a study of identical twins. TCRdb reprocessed the 5' RACE reads via MiXCR and lists one record per CDR3 protein. The sample shows more than 400,000 distinct CDR3 sequences, over 12% of them seen only once. Another study also made use of these data, one on yellow fever vaccine responses in identical twins.

Sequenced input: CD4+ T cells sorted from blood. The source of these receptors is a woman aged 18-29 years in good health. The CDR3 runs from the conserved cysteine through the conserved F or W. The order of the fields is clone size, J gene, D gene, V gene, CDR3 DNA, CDR3 protein. A D gene is named only where the DNA matches it firmly. Clone sizes are given selectively: once, few, many, or a class where the clone is expanded.

>few|TRBJ2-1|TRBD1|TRBV25-1
TGTGCCAGCAGTGACGGACAGGGAAGGTATGAGCAGTTCTTC
CASSDGQGRYEQFF
>few|TRBJ1-2|.|TRBV4-1
TGCGCCAGCAGCCCTGGGGGGATCAACTATGGCTACACCTTC
CASSPGGINYGYTF
>.|TRBJ2-1|TRBD1|TRBV29-1
TGCAGCGCCGTTGGGTGGGGACAGGGGGGGAATGAGCAGTTCTTC
CSAVGWGQGGNEQFF
>few|TRBJ2-5|TRBD2|TRBV7-9
TGTGCCAGCAGCTTGGGGGATCTAGCGGGAGAGACCCAGTACTTC
CASSLGDLAGETQYF
>.|TRBJ2-1|TRBD1|TRBV3-1
TGTGCCAGCAGCCCCCAGGGGGCCGATACGGGTGAGCAGTTCTTC
CASSPQGADTGEQFF
>.|TRBJ2-2|.|TRBV28
TGTGCCAGCAGACAGTCCCCCGGGGAGCTGTTTTTT
CASRQSPGELFF
>.|TRBJ2-1|.|TRBV9
TGTGCCAGCAGCGCCAGACAGAGCTCCTACAATGAGCAGTTCTTC
CASSARQSSYNEQFF
>few|TRBJ2-1|TRBD2|TRBV5-1
TGCGCCAGCAGCTTGGAGCTGGCGGGGGCGGGAGGTGAGCAGTTCTTC
CASSLELAGAGGEQFF
>.|TRBJ1-1|.|TRBV20-1
TGCAGTGCTAAACATTTGAACACTGAAGCTTTCTTT
CSAKHLNTEAFF
>few|TRBJ2-1|.|TRBV27
TGTGCCAGCACCATAAGGACAGCCTCCTACAATGAGCAGTTCTTC
CASTIRTASYNEQFF
>few|TRBJ1-2|.|TRBV28
TGTGCCAGCAGTTCAGGCGGCTACACCTTC
CASSSGGYTF
>.|TRBJ2-3|.|TRBV5-1
TGCGCCAGCAGCCCTAGGGGGGGGCTCACAGATACGCAGTATTTT
CASSPRGGLTDTQYF
>few|TRBJ1-1|TRBD1|TRBV28
TGTGCCAGCAGTTTATATCGACAGGGGGCTGAAGCTTTCTTT
CASSLYRQGAEAFF
>many|TRBJ2-7|.|TRBV9
TGTGCCAGCAGCCCCCGGGACACCCAGTCCTACGAGCAGTACTTC
CASSPRDTQSYEQYF
>.|TRBJ2-5|.|TRBV3-1
TGTGCCAGCAGCTGGGGGTTGGGAGAGACCCAGTACTTC
CASSWGLGETQYF
>few|TRBJ2-1|TRBD2|TRBV18
TGTGCCAGCGCTCCTAACGGGGGGGTCCACAATGAGCAGTTCTTC
CASAPNGGVHNEQFF
>.|TRBJ2-1|.|TRBV20-1
TGCAGTGCCAGGGAAAATGAGCAGTTCTTC
CSARENEQFF
>many|TRBJ2-3|.|TRBV27
TGTGCCAGCAGTTTGGTGGGTCCAGATACGCAGTATTTT
CASSLVGPDTQYF
>.|TRBJ1-1|.|TRBV20-1
TGCAGTGCCCCGGGGGAGGGTCTCGGCACTGAAGCTTTCTTT
CSAPGEGLGTEAFF
>few|TRBJ2-7|.|TRBV6-1
TGTGCCAGCAGTGAACCGGTATACGAGCAGTACTTC
CASSEPVYEQYF
>few|TRBJ2-1|.|TRBV20-1
TGCAGTGCGCCGCTAGCCTTGGATGAGCAGTTCTTC
CSAPLALDEQFF
>few|TRBJ2-7|TRBD1|TRBV5-1
TGCGCCAGCACCCCCAGTGGGCAGGGGGCCTACGAGCAGTACTTC
CASTPSGQGAYEQYF
>many|TRBJ1-1|TRBD1|TRBV11-2
TGTGCCAGCAGCAGCGGGACAGTTCTACTGAACACTGAAGCTTTCTTT
CASSSGTVLLNTEAFF
>.|TRBJ1-6|.|TRBV3-1
TGTGCCAGCAGCCAAAGGAGGTCAAGTTCACCCCTCCACTTT
CASSQRRSSSPLHF
>few|TRBJ2-1|TRBD2|TRBV6-1
TGTGCCAGCAGTGAAGGCCTAGCGGGAAACAATGAGCAGTTCTTC
CASSEGLAGNNEQFF
>few|TRBJ2-2|TRBD2|TRBV6-1
TGTGCCAGCCTTCGGGGGGTGAACACCGGGGAGCTGTTTTTT
CASLRGVNTGELFF
>.|TRBJ2-3|.|TRBV6-5
TGTGCCAGCAGTTACAGGGAGCCAGATACGCAGTATTTT
CASSYREPDTQYF
>.|TRBJ2-3|.|TRBV7-3
TGTGCCAGCAGCTTAAAGCCGAGAATCAGGACACTACTAGGCACAGATACGCAGTATTTT
CASSLKPRIRTLLGTDTQYF